This entry lists 8 T cell receptor beta chains sequenced from one sample in a study of T cells after posttransplantation cyclophosphamide. Some clones are missing from TCRdb's copy, which holds only in-frame ones; the method was immunoSEQ multiplex PCR. The table has tens of thousands of clones, 90% to 95% seen once. The sequenced sample consisted of PBMCs. The receptors come from a woman aged 30 to 39 in good health and a related stem cell transplant donor.

This clone was seen a handful of times. The rearrangement uses TRBV5-1 and TRBJ2-3, with TRBD1 as a possible D gene (6 bases). In germline, CDR1 is SGHRS, CDR2 YFSETQ. V was cut by 10 bases and J by 6 bases, with 21 bases left in between. The CDR3 is 14 amino acids. In DNA form, the CDR3 reads TGCGCCGGGGCGGCAGGGGCCCTTTCCGATACGCAGTATTTT. Translated, it gives CAGAAGALSDTQYF.

By sample share, this clone is large. The rearrangement links TRBV7-9 to TRBJ2-3; perhaps TRBD2 as D (6 bases). V lost 5 bases, J lost 6 bases, and 18 bases lay in between. The CDR3 totals 15 residues. The germline V gene encodes CDR1 SEHNR and CDR2 FQNEAQ (reference sequence). CDR3 protein: CASSPPTGERDTQYF. The DNA of the CDR3 is TGTGCCAGCAGCCCACCGACGGGGGAGAGGGATACGCAGTATTTT. Full variable domain (rest looked up from reference TRBV7-9 and TRBJ2-3): DTGVSQNPRHKITKRGQNVTFRCDPISEHNRLYWYRQTLGQGPEFLTYFQNEAQLEKSRLLSDRFSAERPKGSFSTLEIQRTEQGDSAMYLCASSPPTGERDTQYFGPGTRLTVL.

The chain combines TRBV12-5 with TRBJ1-2, with D unclear. Trimming took off 7 bases at V and 1 base at J, with 7 bases between the two ends. Germline V CDR1 and CDR2: LGHNT, FRNRAP. CDR3 size: 12 residues. The chain's CDR3 is CASAGNNYGYTF. The CDR3 DNA follows: TGTGCTAGTGCCGGAAATAACTATGGCTACACCTTC. The whole variable domain, filled in from reference TRBV12-5 and TRBJ1-2, reads DARVTQTPRHKVTEMGQEVTMRCQPILGHNTVFWYRQTMMQGLELLAYFRNRAPLDDSGMPKDRFSAEMPDATLATLKIQPSEPRDSAVYFCASAGNNYGYTFGSGTRLTVV.

This chain uses TRBV7-2 with TRBJ2-7, with TRBD1 identical over 7 bases. The CDR3 is 15 amino acids. V shed 5 bases, J shed 1 base, and the junction held 8 bases outside the gene matches. Germline CDR1 SGHTA, CDR2 FQGNSA. This chain's CDR3 is CASSHRDRLSYEQYF. The CDR3 coding sequence is TGTGCCAGCAGCCACCGGGACAGACTTTCCTACGAGCAGTACTTC.

This clone was counted a single time. The rearrangement joins TRBV28 to TRBJ1-2, with D uncertain. The CDR3 is 11 residues long. Trimming stripped 6 bases from V and 5 bases from J, with 7 bases between. The germline gives CDR1 MDHEN, CDR2 SYDVKM. The CDR3 spells CASRTGYGYTF. CDR3 DNA sequence: TGTGCCAGCAGAACGGGATATGGCTACACCTTC.

This chain joins TRBV7-9 and TRBJ1-3; tentatively, D is TRBD1 (5 bases). The CDR3 runs 17 residues. V was pared by 8 bases and J by 0 bases, with 20 bases between. Germline-derived CDR1 and CDR2 are SEHNR and FQNEAQ (reference sequence). CDR3 DNA: TGTGCCAGCCCTGGAATGGCAGCAGGGTTCTCTGGAAACACCATATATTTT. This encodes CASPGMAAGFSGNTIYF.

The CDR3 is CASSERQGGSNEKLFF. DNA of the CDR3: TGTGCCAGCAGTGAAAGGCAGGGTGGATCTAATGAAAAACTGTTTTTT. The gene calls are TRBV25-1 and TRBJ1-4, with D possibly being TRBD1 (5 bases). The CDR3 loop spans 16 amino acids. Trimming removed 2 bases from V and 3 bases from J, with 13 bases in between. Germline CDR1 reads MGHDK; CDR2 reads SYGVNS.

In regard to this clone: At one of its ends the junction is not consistent with the germline gene, which may arise from a read error. The chain combines TRBV5-4 with TRBJ1-3, with 7 bases fitting TRBD1. This CDR3 has 13 amino acids. CDR1 is SGHNT and CDR2 is YYREEE in the germline V gene (reference sequence). The CDR3 sequence is CACRGAGGNTIYF. The CDR3 DNA sequence: TGTGCCTGCAGGGGGGCAGGTGGAAACACCATATATTTT.